This T cell receptor (beta chain) was found in a study of CD8 T cell repertoires and HIV-1 epitope variants. This clone is labeled medium-sized. Its antigen remains unidentified. The ends were cut back, 0 bases at V and 7 bases at J, with 19 bases in the middle. From germline, CDR1 is MNHNS and CDR2 SASEGT. The CDR3 length is 18 residues. TCRdb's table, derived via immunoSEQ multiplex PCR, lists solely in-frame clones and lacks some. The top ten clones hold about 40% of a sample with approximately 5,200 clones, around 70% of them seen once. The sequencing input was cultured CD8+ T cells derived from PBMCs. This chain uses TRBV6-1 with TRBJ2-6; D might be TRBD1 (6 bases). The receptor was derived from a male donor with HIV. The CDR3: CASSEATRVTGTANVLTF. In nucleotides, the CDR3 is TGTGCCAGCAGTGAAGCGACGAGGGTGACAGGCACTGCCAACGTCCTGACTTTC.